Sequencing of this T cell receptor beta chain was carried out in a study of identifying expanded T cells in peripheral blood. Points from the study as a whole: Approximately 2-week clone count variance significantly increased as total template count grew. Over two and four weeks, about 16 and 20 clones changed, versus approximately 1.1 between replicates.

On this clone itself: The antigen remains undetermined.

The table came from immunoSEQ multiplex PCR; TCRdb's copy has only in-frame clones and leaves some out. The sample includes around 91,000 clones, about nine tenths of them seen just once. The germline V and J ends were trimmed by 4 bases and 0 bases, with 34 bases remaining between them. There are 22 residues in the CDR3. Germline CDR1 reads SNHLY; CDR2 reads FYNNEI. The receptor was isolated from a person aged 18 to 70 in good health. The sample taken for sequencing was blood. The rearrangement uses TRBV2 and TRBJ2-7, with D unresolved. This CDR3 reads CASSVRYGSAHQSTRSSYEQYF. The CDR3 DNA reads TGTGCCAGCAGTGTTCGCTACGGCTCAGCTCACCAATCGACAAGGAGCTCCTACGAGCAGTACTTC.